Listed below are T cell receptor beta chains from one sample, sequenced in a study of T cells in Graves' hyperthyroidism and ophthalmopathy. TCRdb itself ran the multiplex PCR reads through MiXCR, one entry per CDR3 protein. In the table there are hundreds of thousands of distinct CDR3 sequences, around 15% of which are singletons. What was sequenced was blood. Receptor source: a young woman with Graves' hyperthyroidism. Each CDR3 is given without its conserved first and last residue.

14,TRBJ2-7,TRBV6-1,ASSALARPSSYEQY
15,TRBJ1-5,TRBV7-9,ASSSLGPGAGNQPQH
14,TRBJ2-1,TRBV6-1,ASQTGLAGGDNEQF
13,TRBJ2-2,TRBV4-1,ASRNTPSGDRELF
13,TRBJ2-2,TRBV19,ASGGRARGTGELF
13,TRBJ2-2,TRBV7-3,ASSLHQGGTGELF
13,TRBJ2-1,TRBV9,ASSAAGGLYNEQF
15,TRBJ2-1,TRBV11-2,ASSLEEGLAGATEQF
14,TRBJ2-7,TRBV6-5,ASSYSPGQGADEQY
17,TRBJ1-5,TRBV6-2/TRBV6-3,ASSYVPGQGRLCNQPQH
13,TRBJ2-5,TRBV14,ASSQKGASRETQY
10,TRBJ2-7,TRBV18,ASSSADYEQY
11,TRBJ2-1,TRBV14,ASSQDLASKEF
9,TRBJ1-2,TRBV29-1,SVESLYGYT
14,-,TRBV9,ASSPRGSRPNYEQF
9,TRBJ1-2,TRBV3-1,ASSQVNGYT
12,TRBJ2-7,TRBV20-1,SGVEAARTYEQY
13,TRBJ2-1,TRBV10-3,AISWGQGNWNEQF
12,TRBJ2-7,TRBV7-9,ASSPKTDSYEQY
16,TRBJ2-3,TRBV7-9,ASSLSSYSWGSTDTQY
13,TRBJ2-1,TRBV7-3,ASSRTSDFNNEQF
12,TRBJ2-1,TRBV11-1,ASSISLSYNEQF
9,TRBJ1-1,TRBV30,AWDRHTEAF
16,TRBJ2-1,TRBV5-1,ASSLGVGKRTGRNEQF
14,TRBJ1-1,TRBV9,ASSVEAQGPTGEAF